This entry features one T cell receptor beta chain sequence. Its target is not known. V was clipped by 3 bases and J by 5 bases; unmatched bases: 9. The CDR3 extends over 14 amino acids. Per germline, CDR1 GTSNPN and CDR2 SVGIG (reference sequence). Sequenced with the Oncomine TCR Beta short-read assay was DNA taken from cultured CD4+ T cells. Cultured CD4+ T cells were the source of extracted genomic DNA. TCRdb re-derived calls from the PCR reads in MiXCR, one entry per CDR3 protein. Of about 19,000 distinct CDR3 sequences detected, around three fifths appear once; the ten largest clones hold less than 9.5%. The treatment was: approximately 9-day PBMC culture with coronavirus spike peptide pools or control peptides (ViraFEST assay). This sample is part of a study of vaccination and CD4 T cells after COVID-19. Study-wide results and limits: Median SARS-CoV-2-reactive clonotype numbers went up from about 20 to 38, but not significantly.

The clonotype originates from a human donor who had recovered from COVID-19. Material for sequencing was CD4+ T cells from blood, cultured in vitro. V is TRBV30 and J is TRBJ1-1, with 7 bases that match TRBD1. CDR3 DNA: TGTGCCTGGAGAGCGATAGACAGGGAAACTGAAGCTTTCTTT. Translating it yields CAWRAIDRETEAFF. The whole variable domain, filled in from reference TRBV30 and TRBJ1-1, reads SQTIHQWPATLVQPVGSPLSLECTVEGTSNPNLYWYRQAAGRGLQLLFYSVGIGQISSEVPQNLSASRPQDRQFILSSKKLLLSDSGFYLCAWRAIDRETEAFFGQGTRLTVV.